Given below is one TCR beta chain in context. This CDR3 region has 12 residues. V gave up 2 bases and J gave up 10 bases, with 6 bases separating them. Per the original data handling: Quantification of nucleated cells was approximated via reference gene primer amplification. Profiling relied on immunoSEQ multiplex PCR, and the TCRdb table lists in-frame clones only, not all of them. V, J and clone size were drawn from that table, and D and trimming were deduced from the DNA. The sample has about 240,000 clones; 82% are singletons. The data were obtained in a study of blood T cell repertoires in COVID-19.

Sequenced material: peripheral blood. The gene calls are TRBV12-3 or TRBV12-4 and TRBJ1-6, with D unresolved. The TCR sequence derives from a woman between 55 and 75 years old with active or convalescent COVID-19. CDR3 loop: CASSLNESPLHF. For the CDR3, the DNA is TGTGCCAGCAGTTTAAACGAGTCACCCCTCCACTTT.